This T cell receptor beta chain originates from a study of vaccination effects on CD4 cells after COVID-19. The repertoire was sequenced with immunoSEQ multiplex PCR; TCRdb's copy has only in-frame clones and lacks some. The sample holds tens of thousands of clones, 75% to 85% seen once. Before sequencing took place, the ViraFEST assay used viral peptide pools to expand antigen-specific CD4+ T cells. CD4+ T cell isolation took place after 10 days of culture. Participants completed two doses of the BNT162b2 or mRNA-1273 vaccine. This clone was observed once. Antigen specificity is unknown. This CDR3 contains 19 residues. Trimming took 2 bases from V and 5 from J; bases not matched to a gene: 14. CDR1 is KGHDR and CDR2 is SFDVKD in the germline V gene.

Sequenced material: CD4+ T cells from PBMCs cultured with HCoV-229E spike peptides, taken after COVID-19 vaccination. This TCR came from a human donor who received a COVID-19 vaccine. This chain links TRBV24-1 with TRBJ1-4, with 9 bases matching TRBD1. CDR3 protein: CATSDSRGQGGPKNEKLFF. The DNA for the CDR3 is TGTGCCACCAGTGATTCCCGGGGACAGGGTGGTCCCAAAAATGAAAAACTGTTTTTT.